Included here is one T cell receptor beta chain sequence, with context. The data belong to a study of technical replicates of blood from several donors. Germline-derived CDR1 and CDR2 are LNHDA and SQIVND (reference sequence). Trimming pared 5 bases from V and 6 bases from J, leaving 17 bases between. The CDR3 is 15 residues long. The repertoire was sequenced with immunoSEQ multiplex PCR; TCRdb's copy has only in-frame clones and lacks some. The sample shows 66,000 or so clones, around nine tenths of them seen only once. The chain joins TRBV19 to TRBJ1-5, with D maybe TRBD1 (6 bases). The sample was PBMCs. This TCR was sampled from a human donor in good health. Some clones in this sample may be carry-over from other donors' samples. CDR3 DNA sequence: TGTGCCAGTAGTGCAGACCAGGGGCTCGGTCAGCCCCAGCATTTT. Amino acid sequence: CASSADQGLGQPQHF.